Shown below are 21 T cell receptor beta chains from a single sample sequenced in a study of T-cell memory formation after mild COVID-19. TCRdb passed the 5' RACE reads through MiXCR, listing each CDR3 protein once. This table has about 200,000 distinct CDR3 sequences, around 8.8% appearing once. What was sequenced was PBMCs or a T cell subset sorted from them (not recorded which). These receptors originate from a man aged 18-30 years who had mild COVID-19 (a few samples of this study predate the infection). Cell type and time point are not known.

This clonotype was found many times. The chain couples TRBV12-3 or TRBV12-4 to TRBJ1-4; 7 bases fit TRBD1. Trimming cost V 2 bases and J 6 bases; bases outside gene matches: 3. The CDR3 length is 14 residues. The CDR3 DNA reads TGTGCCAGCAGTTTACGGCAGGGGGATGAAAAACTGTTTTTT. Protein: CASSLRQGDEKLFF.

This chain uses TRBV20-1 with TRBJ2-5; D gene ambiguous. The V end lost 2 bases, the J end lost 1 base, and 14 bases lay between the germline ends. The CDR3 loop spans 15 amino acids. Germline V gene lookup returns CDR1 DFQATT and CDR2 SNEGSKA (reference sequence). The CDR3 region is CSARHLAASQETQYF. CDR3 bases: TGCAGTGCTAGACACCTGGCAGCTAGCCAAGAGACCCAGTACTTC.

This clonotype was detected many times. The chain is built from TRBV20-1 and TRBJ1-5; D perhaps matches TRBD1 (6 bases). Per the germline V gene, CDR1 is DFQATT and CDR2 is SNEGSKA (reference sequence). CDR3 length: 14 residues. V shed 1 base and J shed 4 bases, with 11 bases lying between them. In DNA form, the CDR3 reads TGCAGTGCTAGAGGGGAAAGGGGGAATCAGCCCCAGCATTTT. As protein: CSARGERGNQPQHF.

The chain is built from TRBV7-3 and TRBJ2-3; TRBD1 matches at 8 bases. Germline CDR1 reads SGHTA; CDR2 reads FQGTGA. With V trimmed by 2 bases and J by 5 bases, 9 bases remained unmatched. The CDR3 totals 16 residues. This CDR3 is CASSLLGQVIIDTQYF. CDR3 bases: TGTGCCAGCAGCTTACTGGGACAGGTAATTATAGATACGCAGTATTTT.

The chain recombines TRBV6-1 with TRBJ1-1, with D unresolved. V lost 3 bases to trimming and J lost 5 bases, with 10 bases between them. The CDR3 spans 13 residues. Germline CDR1 MNHNS, CDR2 SASEGT. CDR3 sequence (DNA): TGTGCCAGCAGTGACTCGGCGGGAACTGAAGCTTTCTTT. It is translated as CASSDSAGTEAFF.

A few counts support this clonotype. The chain links TRBV2 to TRBJ1-4, with a tentative D call TRBD1 (6 bases). CDR1 SNHLY and CDR2 FYNNEI come from the germline V gene. Between the trimmed V and J ends, which lost 2 bases and 4 bases, there was a span of 11 bases. This CDR3 is 15 amino acids long. The CDR3 nucleotides read TGTGCCAGCAGTGAATTAGGACAGAGTAATGAAAAACTGTTTTTT. This sequence encodes CASSELGQSNEKLFF.

The chain recombines TRBV5-1 with TRBJ2-1; the match to TRBD1 covers 7 bases. The trim removed 0 bases at V and 6 bases at J, leaving 3 bases unmatched. The CDR3 is 14 amino acids. Germline V lookup: CDR1 SGHRS, CDR2 YFSETQ. The CDR3 DNA reads as TGCGCCAGCAGCTTGGAAAACAGGGGCAATGAGCAGTTCTTC. Protein sequence: CASSLENRGNEQFF. Filled out from reference TRBV5-1 and TRBJ2-1, the complete variable domain reads KAGVTQTPRYLIKTRGQQVTLSCSPISGHRSVSWYQQTPGQGLQFLFEYFSETQRNKGNFPGRFSGRQFSNSRSEMNVSTLELGDSALYLCASSLENRGNEQFFGPGTRLTVL.

This clonotype was counted between two and nine times. This chain uses TRBV12-3 or TRBV12-4 with TRBJ1-1; TRBD1 aligns across 7 bases. The CDR3 spans 15 residues. The V gene end was trimmed by 6 bases and the J gene end by 5 bases; junction bases not matched to a gene: 12. CDR3 nucleotides: TGTGCCAGCAGCCTCTCTAACAGGGGTGGGACTGAAGCTTTCTTT. It is translated as CASSLSNRGGTEAFF.

The V and J genes are TRBV2 and TRBJ1-6; maybe TRBD1 (6 bases). The CDR3 is made up of 15 amino acids. Trimming took 8 bases from V and 5 from J, leaving 16 bases between them. Germline V gene lookup returns CDR1 SNHLY and CDR2 FYNNEI. The CDR3 region has the DNA TGTGCCAGCGGCCAACAGGGCTTTAATAATTCACCCCTCCACTTT. It codes for CASGQQGFNNSPLHF.

This clonotype showed up just a few times. The genes are TRBV19 and TRBJ2-2; D is possibly TRBD2 (8 bases). This CDR3 is built from 19 residues. V lost 4 bases and J 1 base, leaving 22 bases between the germline ends. CDR1 LNHDA and CDR2 SQIVND come from the germline V gene (reference sequence). CDR3 in DNA: TGTGCCAGTAGTACTCGACCGGGAGGGGGCCTTAAGAACACCGGGGAGCTGTTTTTT. Translation gives CASSTRPGGGLKNTGELFF.

This clonotype was seen repeatedly, ten times or more. The chain combines TRBV6-5 with TRBJ2-7; the D gene is possibly TRBD2 (5 bases). Per germline, CDR1 MNHEY and CDR2 SVGAGI. V dropped 2 bases and J dropped 4 bases, with 15 bases sitting between them. The CDR3 runs 15 residues. CDR3 nucleotides: TGTGCCAGCAGTTACCGGACTGGCTATTCTTACGAGCAGTACGTC. The encoded protein is CASSYRTGYSYEQYV.

This clonotype has only a few counts. The rearrangement joins TRBV13 to TRBJ2-1; TRBD1 matches 10 bases. Unmatched junction bases numbered 5, after V lost 1 base and J lost 5 bases. Germline-derived CDR1 and CDR2 are PRHDT and FYEKMQ (reference sequence). The CDR3 covers 16 residues. Here the CDR3 DNA reads TGTGCCAGCAGCTTAGCCTCCGGGACAGGGGACAATGAGCAGTTCTTC. Encoded protein: CASSLASGTGDNEQFF.

This clonotype has just a few counts. The chain employs TRBV28 and TRBJ2-7; D is ambiguous. Trimming left V 5 bases short and J 0 bases short, with 14 bases between. This CDR3 is 15 amino acids long. CDR1 and CDR2 from the germline V gene are MDHEN and SYDVKM. The CDR3 bases are TGTGCCAGCAGTCAAGGGCATCCTCTCTCCTACGAGCAGTACGTC. Translating gives CASSQGHPLSYEQYV.

This clonotype was recorded many times. The chain employs TRBV6-6 and TRBJ1-4; a weak D match, TRBD1 (5 bases). The V end was cut by 7 bases, the J end by 11 bases, with 20 bases between. Looked up from germline, CDR1 is MNHNY and CDR2 is SVGAGI (reference sequence). This CDR3 has 14 residues. The DNA for the CDR3 is TGTGCCAGCACCACCAGTTGGGGGGAGGTCAAACTGTTTTTT. Translation: CASTTSWGEVKLFF.

This clonotype was observed at least ten times. V gene TRBV7-8 combines with J gene TRBJ2-5; perhaps TRBD2 as D (7 bases). CDR1 is SGHVS and CDR2 is FQNEAQ in the germline V gene. This CDR3 contains 12 residues. Trimming cost V 7 bases and J 5 bases, with 11 bases left between them. CDR3 loop: CASTRGGETQYF. The CDR3 nucleotides are TGTGCCAGCACCAGGGGAGGGGAGACCCAGTACTTC.

This chain uses TRBV7-2 with TRBJ2-1; 8 bases are shared with TRBD1. The germline gives CDR1 SGHTA, CDR2 FQGNSA. This CDR3 region has 12 residues. V lost 3 bases to trimming and J lost 14 bases; unmatched junction nucleotides: 6. Here the CDR3 DNA reads TGTGCCAGCAGCTTTACTGGACAGGGAAAGTTCTTC. Translated, it gives CASSFTGQGKFF.

This clonotype was found a few times. The chain links TRBV9 to TRBJ2-3; D not certain. The CDR3 runs 15 residues. Trimming pared 1 base from V and 4 bases from J, leaving 13 bases between. In germline, CDR1 is SGDLS, CDR2 YYNGEE. CDR3 sequence (DNA): TGTGCCAGCAGCGTACTTTCGGGTTTTTCAGATACGCAGTATTTT. Translating gives CASSVLSGFSDTQYF.

This sequence joins TRBV6-5 and TRBJ2-7; D is possibly TRBD1 (5 bases). Germline V gene sequence: CDR1 MNHEY, CDR2 SVGAGI. V was pared by 0 bases and J by 6 bases, with 18 bases between. The CDR3 is 16 residues long. CDR3 nucleotide sequence: TGTGCCAGCAGTTACTCAGGGGCAGGTCCCCTAGGCGAGCAGTACGTC. Translating gives CASSYSGAGPLGEQYV.

The chain carries TRBV6-2 or TRBV6-3 and TRBJ2-7; no clear D gene. The germline CDR1 and CDR2 sequences are MNHEY and SVGEGT. Trimming cost V 2 bases and J 8 bases, with 7 bases left between them. This CDR3 region has 11 residues. In DNA form, the CDR3 reads TGTGCCAGCAGTTACGGGCTTAAGCAGTACGTC. It translates to CASSYGLKQYV.

This chain links TRBV29-1 with TRBJ2-1, with TRBD1 matching over 7 bases. The CDR3 is made up of 12 amino acids. V dropped 3 bases and J dropped 8; count of bases not matched to a gene: 4. Germline loops: CDR1 SQVTM, CDR2 ANQGSEA. CDR3 region: CSVDRGNDEQFF. The CDR3 DNA is TGCAGCGTTGACAGGGGGAACGATGAGCAGTTCTTC.

The sample holds a few counts of this clonotype. The chain uses TRBV7-3 and TRBJ1-1, with TRBD1 matching over 7 bases. J was trimmed by 5 bases and V by 2 bases; bases with no gene match: 8. CDR1 is SGHTA, CDR2 FQGTGA, per germline. The CDR3 sequence is 15 residues long. The CDR3 nucleotides are TGTGCCAGCAGCTTACGGGCAGGGGGAAATACTGAAGCTTTCTTT. Its translation: CASSLRAGGNTEAFF.